The rows below give T cell receptor beta chains drawn from one sample of a study of shared clonotypes between healthy human individuals. Libraries were prepared by immunoSEQ multiplex PCR; TCRdb keeps only in-frame clonotypes and omits some of them. The sample yields about 1 million clones, roughly 80% seen once. The specimen was memory CD4+ T cells sorted from blood. The source is a man between 18 and 35 years old in good health. Each CDR3 is given with its conserved first and last residue. D genes are given only for firm matches. Expanded clones get a size class; other rows say once, few or many, or leave the size out.

>.|TRBV19|TRBJ1-1|.
TGTGCCAGTAGTATGGTCGGGGGGTTGAGGGCTGAAGCTTTCTTT
CASSMVGGLRAEAFF
>.|TRBV28|TRBJ1-2|TRBD1
TGTGCCAGCATGCCTTCAGACAGGGCTAACTATGGCTACACCTTC
CASMPSDRANYGYTF
>.|TRBV7-9|TRBJ1-1|.
TGTGCCAGCAGCTTAATAGGGTGGCCAGGGGCCTACATGAACACTGAAGCTTTCTTT
CASSLIGWPGAYMNTEAFF
>.|TRBV5-1|TRBJ1-6|.
TGCGCCAGCAGCTTGACAGGTTATAATTCACCCCTCCACTTT
CASSLTGYNSPLHF
>few|TRBV6-5|TRBJ2-5|.
TGTGCCAGCATTGGGGCCCGGGGTGAATCCCAGTACTTC
CASIGARGESQYF
>.|TRBV19|TRBJ1-5|TRBD1
TGTGCCAGTAGTATCACCCCCGCAGGGGGAAAGAATCAGCCCCAGCATTTT
CASSITPAGGKNQPQHF
>.|TRBV10-1|TRBJ2-7|TRBD2
TGCGCCAGCAGTGGGGGCTTAGCGGGACGGTCCTACGAGCAGTACTTC
CASSGGLAGRSYEQYF
>.|TRBV29-1|TRBJ2-5|TRBD2
TGCAGCGCCGCGCGGGGGAATCAAGAGACCCAGTACTTC
CSAARGNQETQYF
>.|TRBV10-1|TRBJ1-5|.
TGCGCCAGACCCCGTGGGATTGAGGATCAGCCCCAGCATTTT
CARPRGIEDQPQHF
>.|TRBV28|TRBJ1-5|.
TGTGCCAGCAGCCTGACTCGTCCGGATCAGCCCCAGCATTTT
CASSLTRPDQPQHF
>few|TRBV30|TRBJ1-5|.
TGTGCCTGGAGTACTCAGGGCAGTACTCAGCCCCAGCATTTT
CAWSTQGSTQPQHF
>.|TRBV6-1|TRBJ1-1|.
TGTGCCAGCAGATGGGGATCCCTCATGAACACTGAAGCTTTCTTT
CASRWGSLMNTEAFF
>.|TRBV27|TRBJ2-5|TRBD2
TGTGCCAGCAGCCAAGGGACTAGCAAAGAGACCCAGTACTTC
CASSQGTSKETQYF